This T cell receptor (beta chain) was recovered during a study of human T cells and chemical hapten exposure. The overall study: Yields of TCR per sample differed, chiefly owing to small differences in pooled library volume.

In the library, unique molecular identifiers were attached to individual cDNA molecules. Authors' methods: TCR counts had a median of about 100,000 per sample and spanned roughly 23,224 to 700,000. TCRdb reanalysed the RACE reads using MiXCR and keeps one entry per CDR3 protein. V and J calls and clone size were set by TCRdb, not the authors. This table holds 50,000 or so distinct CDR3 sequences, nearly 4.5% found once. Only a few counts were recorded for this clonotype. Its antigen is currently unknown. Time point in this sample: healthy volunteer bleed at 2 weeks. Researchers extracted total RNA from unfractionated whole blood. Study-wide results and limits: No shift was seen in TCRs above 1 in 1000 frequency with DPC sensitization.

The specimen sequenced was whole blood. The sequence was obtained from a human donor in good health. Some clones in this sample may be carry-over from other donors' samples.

The chain's CDR3 is CASSLLGASGSHEQFF. CDR3 sequence (DNA): TGCGCCAGCAGCCTCCTCGGGGCTAGCGGGAGTCATGAGCAGTTCTTC. The rearrangement links TRBV4-1 to TRBJ2-1; 10 nucleotides align to TRBD2. The V and J ends lost 4 bases and 8 bases, in that order; junction bases with no gene match: 11. The CDR3 covers 16 residues. Germline CDR1 reads MGHRA; CDR2 reads YSYEKL.